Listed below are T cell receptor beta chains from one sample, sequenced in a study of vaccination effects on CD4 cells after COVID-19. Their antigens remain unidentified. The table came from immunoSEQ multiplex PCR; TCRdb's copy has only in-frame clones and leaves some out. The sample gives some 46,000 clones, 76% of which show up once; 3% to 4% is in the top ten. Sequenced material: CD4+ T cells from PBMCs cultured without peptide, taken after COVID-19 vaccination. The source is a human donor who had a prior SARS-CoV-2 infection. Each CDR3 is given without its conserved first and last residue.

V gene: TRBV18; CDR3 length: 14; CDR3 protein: ASSPPGWVSSYEQY
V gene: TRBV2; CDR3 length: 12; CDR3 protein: ASKAELNTGELF
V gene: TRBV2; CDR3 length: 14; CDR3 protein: ASSEQGLAGYNEQF
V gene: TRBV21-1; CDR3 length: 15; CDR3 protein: ASTANVPGQTKNIQY
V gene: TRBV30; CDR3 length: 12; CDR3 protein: AWSVMTANTEAF
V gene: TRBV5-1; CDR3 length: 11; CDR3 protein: ASSLTGPDTQY
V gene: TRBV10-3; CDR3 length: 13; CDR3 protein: AISERTSGDNEQF
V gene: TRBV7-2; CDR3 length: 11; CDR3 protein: ASSLASGETQY
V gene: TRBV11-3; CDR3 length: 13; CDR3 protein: ASSLRAGEWDEQF
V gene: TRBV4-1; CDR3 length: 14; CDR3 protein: ASSPVARRGFRELF
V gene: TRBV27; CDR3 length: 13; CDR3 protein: ASSPPAGNGNEQF
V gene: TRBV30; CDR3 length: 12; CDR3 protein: AWTSGTSTDTQY
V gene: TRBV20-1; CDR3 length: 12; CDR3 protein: SASFPQGANEQY
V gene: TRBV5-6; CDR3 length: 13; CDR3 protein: ASSPPGTGRDEQY
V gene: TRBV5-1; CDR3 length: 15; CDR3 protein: ASSLPLLAGGLDTQY
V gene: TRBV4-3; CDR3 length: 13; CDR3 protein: ASSQDLIRGRGYT
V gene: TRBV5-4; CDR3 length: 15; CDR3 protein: ASSGWTSGRVQETQY
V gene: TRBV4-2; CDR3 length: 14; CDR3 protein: ASSQGTAGFTGELF
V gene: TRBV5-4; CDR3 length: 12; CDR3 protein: ASRIQQGLYGYT
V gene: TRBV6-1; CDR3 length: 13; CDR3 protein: ASSEGLAEHYEQY
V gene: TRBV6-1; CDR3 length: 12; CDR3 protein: ASSEVTSGRTQY
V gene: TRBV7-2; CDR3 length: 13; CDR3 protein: ASSLVTSARYEQY
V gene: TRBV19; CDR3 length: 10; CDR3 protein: ASRRGTDTQY
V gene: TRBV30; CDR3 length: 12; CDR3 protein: AWSLPGGDSPLH
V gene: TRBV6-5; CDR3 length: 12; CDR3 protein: ASSYSPRITEAF
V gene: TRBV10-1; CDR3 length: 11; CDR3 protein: ASSLVSQETQY
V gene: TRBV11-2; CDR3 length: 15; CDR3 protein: ASSRGLAGGHTDTQY
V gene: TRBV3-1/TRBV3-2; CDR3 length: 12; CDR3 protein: ASSQEPRGYGYT
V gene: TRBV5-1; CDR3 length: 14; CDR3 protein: ASSLVSRGPGETQY
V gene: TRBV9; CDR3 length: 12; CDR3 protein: ASSVIGEPGELF
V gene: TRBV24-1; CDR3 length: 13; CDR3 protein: ATSDPRAVPWTQY
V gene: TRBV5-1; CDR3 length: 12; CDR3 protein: ASSSTRSGEKLF
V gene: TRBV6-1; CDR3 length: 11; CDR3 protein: ASSEGGNYGYT
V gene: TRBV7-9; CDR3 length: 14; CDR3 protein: ASSNRDGAPAGELF
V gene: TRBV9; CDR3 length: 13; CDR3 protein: ASSATGIWVNVLT
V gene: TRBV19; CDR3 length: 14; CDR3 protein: ASREDRGGFNNEQF
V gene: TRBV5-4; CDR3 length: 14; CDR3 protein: ASSPDGGATNEKLF
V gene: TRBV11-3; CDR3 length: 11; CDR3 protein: ASSLDNGNTIY
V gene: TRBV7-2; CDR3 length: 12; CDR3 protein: ASSPRSTSYEQY
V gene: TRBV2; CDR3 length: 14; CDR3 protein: ASSGRPGGPRNEQF
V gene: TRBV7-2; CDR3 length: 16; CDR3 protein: ASSTGLAGGRLVGTQY
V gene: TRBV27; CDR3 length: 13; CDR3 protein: ASSPRTGGSWGYT
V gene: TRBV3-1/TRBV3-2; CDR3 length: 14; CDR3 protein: ASSQDPSGGLEELF
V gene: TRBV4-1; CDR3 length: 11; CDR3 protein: ASSQVGAGELF
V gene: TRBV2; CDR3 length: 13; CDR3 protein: ASSEWQASVSEQY